Listed here are 2 T cell receptor beta chains from one sample, sequenced in a study of memory CD8 T cells in hepatitis C reinfection. TCRdb keeps only in-frame clones here, not all; method: immunoSEQ multiplex PCR. This sample yields approximately 46,000 clones, of which nearly 90% are seen a single time; 0.6% to 0.9% belongs to the top ten. Specified time point: late/post reinfection, 12 to 24 weeks after detection. TCR sequencing was done directly ex vivo on sorted cells, without expansion in vitro. Sequencing used naive CD8+ T cells sorted from blood. These receptors were collected from a man younger than 35 with hepatitis C virus infection.

V is TRBV9 and J is TRBJ1-2; tentative D call: TRBD1 (5 bases). Trimming pared 4 bases from V and 5 bases from J, leaving 12 bases between. From germline, CDR1 is SGDLS and CDR2 YYNGEE. The CDR3 covers 13 residues. The CDR3 reads CASSSASGYGYTF. The CDR3 region has the DNA TGTGCCAGCAGCTCTGCCTCAGGGTATGGCTACACCTTC.

V and J are TRBV19 and TRBJ2-1; 8 positions agree with TRBD2. This CDR3 has 14 amino acids. Germline loops: CDR1 LNHDA, CDR2 SQIVND (reference sequence). V lost 5 bases and J lost 3; bases outside the gene matches: 3. DNA of the CDR3: TGTGCCAGTAGTCGCACTAGCGGCTACAATGAGCAGTTCTTC. Amino acids: CASSRTSGYNEQFF.